The clone carrying this TCR beta chain was seen a handful of times. Its specificity is not known. Germline V CDR1 and CDR2: LNHDA, SQIVND (reference sequence). With 11 bases removed from V and 0 bases from J, the gap between germline ends came to 10 bases. CDR3 size: 13 residues. The data were taken from a study of T cells after yellow fever vaccination. Template switching by 5'RACE produced TCR cDNA, adding a universal primer site and UMIs. MiXCR was run by TCRdb on the 5' RACE reads, yielding one entry per CDR3 protein. This table has about 340,000 distinct CDR3 sequences, 3% to 4.5% appearing once. Whole-study results and caveats: The secondary T-cell response peaked on day 5, not day 15, but was weaker. The booster saw the reappearance of most primary-vaccination clones (about 95% CD4, around 90% CD8).

The source is a man aged 18 to 29 who received the YFV17D yellow fever vaccine. Material: PBMCs, obtained 5 days after the yellow fever booster vaccination. V and J are TRBV19 and TRBJ1-4; unclear D gene. The CDR3 DNA reads as TGTGCCGCCTCACCTGCAACTAATGAAAAACTGTTTTTT. This encodes CAASPATNEKLFF.